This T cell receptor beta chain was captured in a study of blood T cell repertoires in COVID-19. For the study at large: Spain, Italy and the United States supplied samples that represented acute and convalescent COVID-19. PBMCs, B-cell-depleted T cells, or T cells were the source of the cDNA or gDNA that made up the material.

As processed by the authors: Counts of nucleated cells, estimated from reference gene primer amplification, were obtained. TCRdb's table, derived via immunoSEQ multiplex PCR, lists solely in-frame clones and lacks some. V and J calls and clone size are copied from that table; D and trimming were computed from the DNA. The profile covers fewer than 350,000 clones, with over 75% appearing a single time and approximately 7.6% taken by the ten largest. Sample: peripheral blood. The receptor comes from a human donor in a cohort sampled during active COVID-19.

The CDR3 DNA follows: TGTGCCTGGAGTGTCCTCACAGATACGCAGTATTTT. Its translation is CAWSVLTDTQYF. The chain combines TRBV30 with TRBJ2-3; D is undetermined. This CDR3 is 12 amino acids long. CDR1 is GTSNPN and CDR2 is SVGIG in the germline V gene (reference sequence). The V gene lost 0 bases and the J gene lost 2 bases, with 3 bases spanning the gap.